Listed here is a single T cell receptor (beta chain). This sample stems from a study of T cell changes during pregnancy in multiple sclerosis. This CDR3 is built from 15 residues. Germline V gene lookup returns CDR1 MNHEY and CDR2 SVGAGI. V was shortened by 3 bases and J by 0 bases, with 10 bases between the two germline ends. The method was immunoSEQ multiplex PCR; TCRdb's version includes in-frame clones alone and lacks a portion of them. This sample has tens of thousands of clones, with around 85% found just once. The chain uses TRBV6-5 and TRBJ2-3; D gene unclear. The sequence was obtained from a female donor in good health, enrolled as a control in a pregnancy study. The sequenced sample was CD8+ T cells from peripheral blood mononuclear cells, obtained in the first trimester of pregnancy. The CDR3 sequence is CASSYRHPSTDTQYF. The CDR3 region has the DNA TGTGCCAGCAGTTATAGACACCCTAGCACAGATACGCAGTATTTT.